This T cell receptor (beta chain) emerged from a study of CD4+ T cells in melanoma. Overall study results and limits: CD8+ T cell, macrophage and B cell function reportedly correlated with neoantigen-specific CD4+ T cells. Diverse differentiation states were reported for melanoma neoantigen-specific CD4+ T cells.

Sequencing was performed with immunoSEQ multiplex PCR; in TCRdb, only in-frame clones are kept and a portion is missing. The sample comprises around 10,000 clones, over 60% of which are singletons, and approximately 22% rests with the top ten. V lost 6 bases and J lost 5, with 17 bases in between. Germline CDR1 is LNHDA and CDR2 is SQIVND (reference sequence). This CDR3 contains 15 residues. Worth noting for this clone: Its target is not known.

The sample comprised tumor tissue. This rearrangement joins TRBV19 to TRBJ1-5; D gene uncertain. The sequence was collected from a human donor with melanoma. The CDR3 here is CASSGRHQAHQPQHF. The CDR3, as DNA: TGTGCCAGTAGCGGCCGCCACCAAGCCCATCAGCCCCAGCATTTT.